What follows is one TCR beta chain and its context. Antigen unknown. This sample is part of a study of T cell repertoires in cytomegalovirus infection. The CDR3 is 14 amino acids. V was clipped by 3 bases and J by 1 base, with 8 bases between them. Germline assignment: CDR1 ENHRY and CDR2 SYGVKD. Study-level points and caveats: Carriers of CMV plus the relevant HLA were identified by cumulative public TCR beta family frequency.

MiXCR, run by TCRdb on the reads, gives a single entry per CDR3 protein. This sample has 200,000 to 300,000 distinct CDR3 sequences, with around 8.7% found just once. The receptor comes from a human donor in good health (CMV status not recorded). Some clones in this sample may be carry-over from other donors' samples. The sample comprised PBMCs. The genes are TRBV10-3 and TRBJ2-3; D might be TRBD2 (5 bases). CDR3 nucleotide sequence: TGTGCCATCAGTGACGGGGAACGCACAGATACGCAGTATTTT. This encodes CAISDGERTDTQYF.